This T cell receptor (beta chain) was observed in a study of shared clonotypes between healthy human individuals. Clones were sequenced by immunoSEQ multiplex PCR, and TCRdb holds only the in-frame ones, with some missing. Among some 2.3 million clones listed, 85% to 95% were seen once. Looked up from germline, CDR1 is SGDLS and CDR2 is YYNGEE. V was clipped by 0 bases and J by 0 bases; unmatched bases: 3. The CDR3 loop spans 15 amino acids. Remarks on this clone: Other nucleotide sequences in the sample specify the same CDR3.

Sample: naive CD4+ T cells from PBMCs. Specified subset: CD45RA+ positively selected. The TCR was taken from a man aged 18 to 29 in good health. Some clones in this sample may be carry-over from other donors' samples. The rearrangement links TRBV9 to TRBJ2-7; TRBD1 matches 7 bases. CDR3 sequence: CASSVGGQSSYEQYF. In DNA form, the CDR3 reads TGTGCCAGCAGCGTAGGGGGACAGAGCTCCTACGAGCAGTACTTC. Full variable domain (rest looked up from reference TRBV9 and TRBJ2-7): DSGVTQTPKHLITATGQRVTLRCSPRSGDLSVYWYQQSLDQGLQFLIQYYNGEERAKGNILERFSAQQFPDLHSELNLSSLELGDSALYFCASSVGGQSSYEQYFGPGTRLTVT.